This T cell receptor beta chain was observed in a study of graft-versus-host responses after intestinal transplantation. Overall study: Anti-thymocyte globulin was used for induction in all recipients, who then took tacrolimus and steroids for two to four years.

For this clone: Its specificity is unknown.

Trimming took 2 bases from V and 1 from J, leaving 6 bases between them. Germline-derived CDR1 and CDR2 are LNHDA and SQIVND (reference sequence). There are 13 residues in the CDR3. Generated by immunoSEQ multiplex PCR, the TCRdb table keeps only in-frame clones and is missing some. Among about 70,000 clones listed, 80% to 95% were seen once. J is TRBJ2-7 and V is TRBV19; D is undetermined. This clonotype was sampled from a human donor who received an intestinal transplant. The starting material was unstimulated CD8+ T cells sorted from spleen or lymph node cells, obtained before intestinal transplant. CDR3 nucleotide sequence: TGTGCCAGTAGTATATCCGGGTCCTACGAGCAGTACTTC. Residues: CASSISGSYEQYF.